The entry below describes one T cell receptor (beta chain). Repertoires were generated with immunoSEQ multiplex PCR, while TCRdb's copy carries only in-frame clones and drops some. There are more than 85,000 clones in the sample; roughly nine tenths occur only once, and around 0.92% lies in the top ten. The source of the sample is a study of PD-L1 blockade in urothelial cancer. Study in general: About 90% of the roughly 29 patients comprised males who had bladder-origin urothelial cancer. T cell content in blood samples showed a median of about 150,000.

CDR1 is GTSNPN and CDR2 is SVGIG in the germline V gene (reference sequence). This CDR3 spans 15 amino acids. With 0 bases clipped from V and 8 bases from J, the junction kept 7 bases outside the gene matches. The sequence derives from a woman aged 80 or older with urothelial cancer. The specimen comprised PBMCs, sampled around atezolizumab (anti-PD-L1) treatment. This chain links TRBV30 with TRBJ2-1; 10 bases are shared with TRBD2. The CDR3 protein is CAWSVGAGGPDEQFF. CDR3 DNA sequence: TGTGCCTGGAGTGTGGGAGCGGGAGGGCCCGATGAGCAGTTCTTC.